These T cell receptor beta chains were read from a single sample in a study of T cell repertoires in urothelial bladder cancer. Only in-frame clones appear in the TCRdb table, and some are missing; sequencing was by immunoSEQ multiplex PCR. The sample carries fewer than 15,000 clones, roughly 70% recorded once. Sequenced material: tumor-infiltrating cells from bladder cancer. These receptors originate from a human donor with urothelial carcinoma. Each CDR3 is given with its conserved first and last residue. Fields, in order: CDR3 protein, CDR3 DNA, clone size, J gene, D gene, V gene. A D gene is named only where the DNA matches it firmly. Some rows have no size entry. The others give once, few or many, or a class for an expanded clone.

CASSLTPRELFF,TGTGCCAGCAGCCTCACGCCCAGGGAGCTGTTTTTT,.,TRBJ2-2,.,TRBV5-5
CASSLGDGAYNEQFF,TGTGCCAGCAGCTTGGGGGACGGAGCCTACAATGAGCAGTTCTTC,.,TRBJ2-1,.,TRBV5-4
CASSLGHNTGELFF,TGTGCCAGCAGTTTGGGACATAACACCGGGGAGCTGTTTTTT,.,TRBJ2-2,.,TRBV6-5
CASSGRGTLNTEAFF,TGTGCCAGTAGTGGGAGGGGCACATTGAACACTGAAGCTTTCTTT,few,TRBJ1-1,.,TRBV19
CASSHGTGKVAEAFF,TGTGCCAGCTCACACGGGACAGGGAAGGTCGCTGAAGCTTTCTTT,.,TRBJ1-1,TRBD1,TRBV18
CASAGQGVQPQHF,TGTGCCAGCGCTGGACAGGGCGTACAGCCCCAGCATTTT,once,TRBJ1-5,TRBD1,TRBV2
CASTSGGHNTGELFF,TGTGCCAGTACCTCCGGGGGTCACAACACCGGGGAGCTGTTTTTT,.,TRBJ2-2,.,TRBV19
CASSQRPGANQETQYF,TGCGCCAGCAGCCAGAGACCCGGGGCCAACCAAGAGACCCAGTACTTC,few,TRBJ2-5,.,TRBV4-1
CASSWTGGSGNTIYF,TGTGCCAGCAGCTGGACAGGGGGCTCAGGAAACACCATATATTTT,once,TRBJ1-3,TRBD1,TRBV7-3
CASSVDPKYTEAFF,TGTGCCAGCAGCGTAGATCCGAAGTACACTGAAGCTTTCTTT,.,TRBJ1-1,.,TRBV9
CASTEGGVTDTQYF,TGCGCCAGCACGGAGGGGGGCGTCACAGATACGCAGTATTTT,.,TRBJ2-3,.,TRBV5-1
CASSPWGRNDPNTEAFF,TGTGCCAGCTCACCGTGGGGGAGGAATGACCCGAACACTGAAGCTTTCTTT,.,TRBJ1-1,.,TRBV18
CASSIREANEKLFF,TGTGCCAGTAGTATCCGGGAAGCTAATGAAAAACTGTTTTTT,.,TRBJ1-4,.,TRBV19
CAARLWAGWGTQYF,TGTGCCGCAAGATTGTGGGCAGGGTGGGGGACCCAGTACTTC,few,TRBJ2-5,.,TRBV5-3
CASSPGLAGGRGTGELFF,TGTGCCAGCAGCCCCGGACTAGCGGGGGGGCGGGGGACCGGGGAGCTGTTTTTT,.,TRBJ2-2,TRBD2,TRBV7-2
CASSAPSGGFYEQYF,TGTGCCAGCAGCGCGCCTAGCGGGGGTTTCTACGAGCAGTACTTC,.,TRBJ2-7,TRBD2,TRBV11-3
CASRGPTDTQYF,TGTGCAAGCCGGGGACCCACAGATACGCAGTATTTT,.,TRBJ2-3,.,TRBV2